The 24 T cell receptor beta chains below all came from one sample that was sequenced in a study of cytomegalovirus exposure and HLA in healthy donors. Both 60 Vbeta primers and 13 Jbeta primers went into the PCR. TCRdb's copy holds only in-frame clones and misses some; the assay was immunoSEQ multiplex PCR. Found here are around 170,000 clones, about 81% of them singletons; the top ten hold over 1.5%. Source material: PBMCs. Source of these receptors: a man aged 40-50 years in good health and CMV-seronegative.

CDR3: CASSSLAGAYNEQFF. The CDR3 DNA reads TGTGCCAGCAGTTCGCTAGCGGGAGCCTACAATGAGCAGTTCTTC. V gene TRBV6-1 combines with J gene TRBJ2-1; 10 bases map to TRBD2. Germline V CDR1 and CDR2: MNHNS, SASEGT. CDR3 length: 15 amino acids. V shed 5 bases, J shed 2 bases, and the junction held 3 bases outside the gene matches.

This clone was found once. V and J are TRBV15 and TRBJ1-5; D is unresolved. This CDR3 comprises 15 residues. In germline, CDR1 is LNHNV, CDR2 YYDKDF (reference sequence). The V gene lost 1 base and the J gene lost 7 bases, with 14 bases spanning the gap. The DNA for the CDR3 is TGTGCCACCAGCAGAGGACGACCGGGAGACCAGCCCCAGCATTTT. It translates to CATSRGRPGDQPQHF. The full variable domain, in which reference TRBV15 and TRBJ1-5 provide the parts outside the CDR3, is DAMVIQNPRYQVTQFGKPVTLSCSQTLNHNVMYWYQQKSSQAPKLLFHYYDKDFNNEADTPDNFQSRRPNTSFCFLDIRSPGLGDTAMYLCATSRGRPGDQPQHFGDGTRLSIL.

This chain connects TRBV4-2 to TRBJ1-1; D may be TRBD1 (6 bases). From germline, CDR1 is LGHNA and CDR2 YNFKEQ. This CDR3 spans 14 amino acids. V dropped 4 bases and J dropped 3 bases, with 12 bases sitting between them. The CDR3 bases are TGTGCCAGCAGCCCCGCTGAGGGGGACACTGAAGCTTTCTTT. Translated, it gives CASSPAEGDTEAFF.

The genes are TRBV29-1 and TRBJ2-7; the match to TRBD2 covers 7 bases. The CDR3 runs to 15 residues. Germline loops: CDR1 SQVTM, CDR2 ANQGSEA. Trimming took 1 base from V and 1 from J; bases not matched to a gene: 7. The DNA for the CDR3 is TGCAGCGTTGAAGGGATCCTAGCGGAATCCTACGAGCAGTACTTC. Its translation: CSVEGILAESYEQYF.

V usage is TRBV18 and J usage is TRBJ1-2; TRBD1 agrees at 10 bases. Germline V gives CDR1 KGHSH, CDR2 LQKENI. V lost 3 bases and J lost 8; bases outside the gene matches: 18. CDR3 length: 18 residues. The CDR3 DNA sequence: TGTGCCAGCTCACCGATCCCACCATCGGGACAGGGGTCGAACGGCTACACCTTC. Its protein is CASSPIPPSGQGSNGYTF.

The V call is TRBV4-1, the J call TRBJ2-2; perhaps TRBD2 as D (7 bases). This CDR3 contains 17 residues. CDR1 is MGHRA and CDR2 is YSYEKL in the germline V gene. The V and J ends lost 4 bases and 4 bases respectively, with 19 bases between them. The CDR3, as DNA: TGCGCCAGCAGCCTTACTGGACTGGGGGGGCCCACCGGGGAGCTGTTTTTT. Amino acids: CASSLTGLGGPTGELFF.

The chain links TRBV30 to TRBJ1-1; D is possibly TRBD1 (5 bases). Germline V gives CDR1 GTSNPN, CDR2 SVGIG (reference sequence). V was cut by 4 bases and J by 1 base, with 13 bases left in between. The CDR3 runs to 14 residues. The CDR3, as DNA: TGTGCCTGGAATAGGGGCAGTAAGAACACTGAAGCTTTCTTT. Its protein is CAWNRGSKNTEAFF.

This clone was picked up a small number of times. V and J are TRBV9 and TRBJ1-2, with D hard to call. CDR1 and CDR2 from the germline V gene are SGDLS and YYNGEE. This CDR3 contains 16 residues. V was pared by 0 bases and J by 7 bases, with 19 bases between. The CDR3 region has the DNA TGTGCCAGCAGCGTAGCGGGGAGGAGGCCCTCGGGTGGCTACACCTTC. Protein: CASSVAGRRPSGGYTF.

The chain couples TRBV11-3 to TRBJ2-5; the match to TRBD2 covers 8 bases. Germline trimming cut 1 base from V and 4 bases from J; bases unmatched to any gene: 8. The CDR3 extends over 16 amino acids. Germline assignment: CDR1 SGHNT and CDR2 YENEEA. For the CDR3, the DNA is TGTGCCAGCAGCTTAGGGCTAGCGGGTCGAGGAGAGACCCAGTACTTC. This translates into CASSLGLAGRGETQYF. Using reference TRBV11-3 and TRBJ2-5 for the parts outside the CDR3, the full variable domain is EAGVVQSPRYKIIEKKQPVAFWCNPISGHNTLYWYLQNLGQGPELLIRYENEEAVDDSQLPKDRFSAERLKGVDSTLKIQPAELGDSAVYLCASSLGLAGRGETQYFGPGTRLLVL.

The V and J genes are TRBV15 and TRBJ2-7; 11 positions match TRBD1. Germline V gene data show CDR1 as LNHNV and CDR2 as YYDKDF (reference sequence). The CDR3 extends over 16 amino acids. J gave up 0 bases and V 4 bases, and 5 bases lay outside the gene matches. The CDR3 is CATSTGQGALSYEQYF. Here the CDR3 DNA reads TGTGCCACCAGCACAGGACAGGGGGCCCTCTCCTACGAGCAGTACTTC.

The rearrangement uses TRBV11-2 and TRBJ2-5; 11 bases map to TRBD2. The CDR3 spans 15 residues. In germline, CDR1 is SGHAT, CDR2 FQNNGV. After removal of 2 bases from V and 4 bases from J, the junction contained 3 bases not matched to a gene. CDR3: CASSLTSGSSETQYF. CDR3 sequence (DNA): TGTGCCAGCAGCTTAACTAGCGGGAGTTCAGAGACCCAGTACTTC.

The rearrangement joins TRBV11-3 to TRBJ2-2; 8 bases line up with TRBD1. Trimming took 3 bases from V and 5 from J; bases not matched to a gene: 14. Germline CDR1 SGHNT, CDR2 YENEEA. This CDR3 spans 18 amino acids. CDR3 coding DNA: TGTGCCAGCAGCTTTAGTTCCCCTTGGACAGGGCGAACCGGGGAGCTGTTTTTT. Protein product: CASSFSSPWTGRTGELFF.

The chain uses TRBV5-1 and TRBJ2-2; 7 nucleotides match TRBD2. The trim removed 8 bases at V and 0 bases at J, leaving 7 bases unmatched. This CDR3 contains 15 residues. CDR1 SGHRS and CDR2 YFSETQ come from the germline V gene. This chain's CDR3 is CASGTLAANTGELFF. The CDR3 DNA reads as TGCGCCAGTGGCACCCTAGCGGCGAACACCGGGGAGCTGTTTTTT.

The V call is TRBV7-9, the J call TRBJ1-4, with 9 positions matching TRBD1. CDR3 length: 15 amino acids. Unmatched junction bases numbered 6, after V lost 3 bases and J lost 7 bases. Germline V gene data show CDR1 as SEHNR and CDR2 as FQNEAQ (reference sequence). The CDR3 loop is CASSFLQGAVEKLFF. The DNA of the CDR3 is TGTGCCAGCAGCTTCCTACAGGGGGCCGTTGAAAAACTGTTTTTT. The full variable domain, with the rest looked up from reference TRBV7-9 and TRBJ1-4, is DTGVSQNPRHKITKRGQNVTFRCDPISEHNRLYWYRQTLGQGPEFLTYFQNEAQLEKSRLLSDRFSAERPKGSFSTLEIQRTEQGDSAMYLCASSFLQGAVEKLFFGSGTQLSVL.

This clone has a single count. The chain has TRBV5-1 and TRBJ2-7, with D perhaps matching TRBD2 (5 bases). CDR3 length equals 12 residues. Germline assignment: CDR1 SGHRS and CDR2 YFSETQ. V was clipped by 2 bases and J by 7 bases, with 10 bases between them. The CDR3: CASSFRGREQYF. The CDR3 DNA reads TGCGCCAGCAGCTTCCGCGGGCGGGAGCAGTACTTC.

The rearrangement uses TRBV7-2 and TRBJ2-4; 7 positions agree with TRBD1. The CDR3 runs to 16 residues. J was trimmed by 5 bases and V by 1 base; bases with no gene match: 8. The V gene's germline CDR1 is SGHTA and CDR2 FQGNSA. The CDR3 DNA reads TGTGCCAGCAGCTTAGGGGCTCGGACAGGACAAAACATTCAGTACTTC. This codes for CASSLGARTGQNIQYF.

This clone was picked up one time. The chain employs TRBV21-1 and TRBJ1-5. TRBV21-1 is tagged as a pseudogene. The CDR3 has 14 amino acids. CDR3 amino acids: CASSFMEDNQPQHF. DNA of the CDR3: TGTGCCAGCAGCTTCATGGAGGACAATCAGCCCCAGCATTTT.

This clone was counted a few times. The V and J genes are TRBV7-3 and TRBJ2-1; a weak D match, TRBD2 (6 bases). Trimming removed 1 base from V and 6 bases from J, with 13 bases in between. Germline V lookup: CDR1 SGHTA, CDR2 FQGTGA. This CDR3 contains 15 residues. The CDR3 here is CASSLNPGGTNEQFF. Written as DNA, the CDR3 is TGTGCCAGCAGCTTAAACCCCGGGGGTACCAATGAGCAGTTCTTC.

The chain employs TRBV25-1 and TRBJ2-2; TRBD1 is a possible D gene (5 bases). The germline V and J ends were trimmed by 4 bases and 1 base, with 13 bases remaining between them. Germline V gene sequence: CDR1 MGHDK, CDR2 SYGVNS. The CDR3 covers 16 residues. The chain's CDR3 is CASSVLGALNTGELFF. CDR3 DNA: TGTGCCAGCAGTGTGTTAGGGGCACTGAACACCGGGGAGCTGTTTTTT.

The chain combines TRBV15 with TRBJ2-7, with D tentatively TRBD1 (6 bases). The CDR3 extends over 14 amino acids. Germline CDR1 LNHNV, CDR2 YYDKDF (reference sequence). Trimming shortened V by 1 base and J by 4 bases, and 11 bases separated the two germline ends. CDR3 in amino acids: CATSRGGQGYEQYF. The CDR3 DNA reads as TGTGCCACCAGCAGAGGTGGGCAGGGGTACGAGCAGTACTTC.

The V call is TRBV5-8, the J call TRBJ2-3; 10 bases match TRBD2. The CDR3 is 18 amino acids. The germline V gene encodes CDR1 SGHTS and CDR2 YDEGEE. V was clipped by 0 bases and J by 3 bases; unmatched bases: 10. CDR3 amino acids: CASSLAVLAGSWTDTQYF. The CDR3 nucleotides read TGTGCCAGCAGCTTGGCGGTACTAGCGGGGTCCTGGACAGATACGCAGTATTTT.

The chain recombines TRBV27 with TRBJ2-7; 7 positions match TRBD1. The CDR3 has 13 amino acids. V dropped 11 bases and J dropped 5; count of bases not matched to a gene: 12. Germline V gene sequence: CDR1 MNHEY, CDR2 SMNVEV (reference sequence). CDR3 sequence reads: CAASQGGPNEQYF. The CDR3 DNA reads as TGTGCCGCAAGCCAAGGGGGCCCGAACGAGCAGTACTTC.

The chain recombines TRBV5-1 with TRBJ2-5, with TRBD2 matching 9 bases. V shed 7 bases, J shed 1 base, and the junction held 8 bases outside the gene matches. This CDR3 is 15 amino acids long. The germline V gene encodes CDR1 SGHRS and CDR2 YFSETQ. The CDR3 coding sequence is TGCGCCAGCTCGCCGGTTAGCGGGGGCCAAGAGACCCAGTACTTC. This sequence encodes CASSPVSGGQETQYF. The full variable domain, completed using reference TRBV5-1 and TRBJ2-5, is KAGVTQTPRYLIKTRGQQVTLSCSPISGHRSVSWYQQTPGQGLQFLFEYFSETQRNKGNFPGRFSGRQFSNSRSEMNVSTLELGDSALYLCASSPVSGGQETQYFGPGTRLLVL.

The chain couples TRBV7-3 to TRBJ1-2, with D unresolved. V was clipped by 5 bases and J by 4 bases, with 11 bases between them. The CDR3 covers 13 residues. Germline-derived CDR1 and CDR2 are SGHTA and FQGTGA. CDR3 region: CASSLGSSYGYTF. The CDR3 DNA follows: TGTGCCAGCAGCCTCGGGTCCTCCTATGGCTACACCTTC.